The sequence of this T cell receptor beta chain was determined in a study of blood T cells in healthy people across ages. CDR3 size: 14 residues. Germline assignment: CDR1 DFQATT and CDR2 SNEGSKA (reference sequence). A second PCR of 7 to 11 cycles used a sample-barcoded 5' primer and a J-beta primer mix. In TCRdb, the 5' RACE reads were re-called with MiXCR into one record per CDR3 protein. The sample has roughly 800,000 distinct CDR3 sequences; about 34% are singletons. This sequence joins TRBV20-1 and TRBJ2-4; 7 nucleotides agree with TRBD2. The DNA matches TRBJ2-7 better at its end, which makes the J call doubtful. Sequenced: blood. This clonotype originated in a man aged 18-30 years in good health. The CDR3 nucleotides are TGCAGTGCTAGAGGGGGGGGAGTGGGCTACGAGCAGTACTTC. Its translation is CSARGGGVGYEQYF.